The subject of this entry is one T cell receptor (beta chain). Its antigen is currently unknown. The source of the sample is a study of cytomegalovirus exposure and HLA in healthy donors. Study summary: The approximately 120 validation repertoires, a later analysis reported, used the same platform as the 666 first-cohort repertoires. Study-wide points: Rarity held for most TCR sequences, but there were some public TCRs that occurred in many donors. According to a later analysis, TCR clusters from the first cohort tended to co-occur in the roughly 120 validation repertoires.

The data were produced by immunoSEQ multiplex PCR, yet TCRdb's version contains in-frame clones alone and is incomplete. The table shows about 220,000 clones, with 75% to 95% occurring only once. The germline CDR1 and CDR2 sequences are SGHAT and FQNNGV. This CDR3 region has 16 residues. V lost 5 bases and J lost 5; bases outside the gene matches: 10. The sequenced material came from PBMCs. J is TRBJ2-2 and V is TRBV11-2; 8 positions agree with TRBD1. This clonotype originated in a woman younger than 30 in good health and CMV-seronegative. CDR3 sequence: CASSPFRDRLTGELFF. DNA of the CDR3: TGTGCCAGCAGCCCTTTCCGGGACAGGTTAACCGGGGAGCTGTTTTTT.